A selection of T cell receptor beta chains follows, all from one sample in a study of spatial heterogeneity in lung cancer. TCRdb itself ran the 5' RACE reads through MiXCR, one entry per CDR3 protein. The profile shows some 11,000 distinct CDR3 sequences, around a quarter of them singletons. This specimen consisted of PBMCs, obtained at surgery. The source of these receptors is a female donor with early-stage non-small cell lung cancer. Each CDR3 is given with its conserved first and last residue. Each record gives: V gene, D gene, clone size, J gene, CDR3 protein, CDR3 DNA. D genes are given only for firm matches. Not all rows give a size; the values are once, few, many and, for expanded clones, a class.

>TRBV20-1|.|.|TRBJ1-2
CSASDHGGGYGYTF
TGCAGTGCTAGTGACCATGGGGGAGGCTATGGCTACACCTTC
>TRBV2|.|.|TRBJ2-1
CASCGGFEQFF
TGTGCCAGCTGCGGGGGCTTTGAGCAGTTCTTC
>TRBV12-3/TRBV12-4|TRBD1|few|TRBJ2-1
CASSPHWDRNEQFF
TGTGCCAGCAGTCCTCACTGGGACAGGAATGAGCAGTTCTTC
>TRBV24-1|.|.|TRBJ2-1
CATSDTLNSWQFF
TGTGCCACCAGTGACACTCTAAACAGCTGGCAGTTCTTC
>TRBV6-1|TRBD1|medium-sized|TRBJ1-1
CASRDSRDSSFEAFF
TGTGCCAGCAGGGACTCAAGGGACAGCAGTTTTGAAGCTTTCTTT
>TRBV25-1|TRBD2|medium-sized|TRBJ2-2
CASSAGADTGELFF
TGTGCCAGTTCCGCGGGAGCCGACACCGGGGAGCTGTTTTTT
>TRBV12-3/TRBV12-4|.|.|TRBJ1-4
CASSLVLQPPLF
TGTGCCAGCAGTTTAGTGCTCCAGCCTCCCCTTTTT
>TRBV20-1|TRBD1|once|TRBJ2-7
CSARSLGQGTPYEQYF
TGCAGTGCTAGATCACTGGGACAGGGGACCCCCTACGAGCAGTACTTC
>TRBV20-1|TRBD1|.|TRBJ1-5
CSARDNRIRTGGIGGNQPQHF
TGCAGTGCTAGAGACAACCGAATCAGGACAGGGGGGATAGGTGGCAATCAGCCCCAGCATTTT
>TRBV20-1|.|.|TRBJ2-3
CSARHGLGLRTDTQYF
TGCAGTGCTCGCCACGGGCTAGGCCTTAGGACAGATACGCAGTATTTT
>TRBV7-2|.|.|TRBJ1-5
CASSLDYNQPQHF
TGTGCCAGCAGCTTAGACTACAATCAGCCCCAGCATTTT
>TRBV20-1|TRBD2|.|TRBJ2-1
CSARRTRGNNEQFF
TGCAGTGCCCGTAGGACTAGGGGCAACAATGAGCAGTTCTTC
>TRBV30|TRBD2|medium-sized|TRBJ2-3
CAWSVPGLAGSDTQYF
TGTGCCTGGAGTGTTCCGGGACTAGCGGGATCAGATACGCAGTATTTT
>TRBV7-9|TRBD2|once|TRBJ2-7
CASSKGLAGGYNEQYF
TGTGCCAGCAGCAAGGGACTAGCGGGAGGCTACAACGAGCAGTACTTC
>TRBV2|.|few|TRBJ2-1
CASRYFRDHLYNEQFF
TGTGCCAGCAGGTATTTCCGGGACCACCTTTACAATGAGCAGTTCTTC
>TRBV6-2/TRBV6-3|TRBD1|medium-sized|TRBJ2-7
CASREPTGGPAYEQYF
TGTGCCAGCAGAGAGCCCACAGGGGGCCCAGCCTACGAGCAGTACTTC
>TRBV20-1|TRBD2|.|TRBJ2-7
CSASRSSGAYEQYF
TGCAGTGCTAGTAGGAGTAGCGGGGCCTACGAGCAGTACTTC
>TRBV3-1|TRBD1|medium-sized|TRBJ1-5
CASSQGAGGGQPQHF
TGTGCCAGCAGCCAAGGGGCAGGGGGCGGGCAGCCCCAGCATTTT
>TRBV12-3/TRBV12-4|TRBD2|many|TRBJ2-1
CASSDPSGRAGNEQFF
TGTGCCAGCAGTGACCCTAGCGGGAGGGCCGGGAATGAGCAGTTCTTC
>TRBV5-1|.|.|TRBJ1-2
CASSPPGMNYGYTF
TGCGCCAGCAGCCCCCCCGGGATGAACTATGGCTACACCTTC
>TRBV9|.|.|TRBJ2-5
CASSVLGGGETQYF
TGTGCCAGCAGCGTCCTAGGAGGGGGAGAGACCCAGTACTTC
>TRBV7-2|.|.|TRBJ1-2
CASSFLSQATAYGYTF
TGTGCCAGCAGCTTTCTCTCCCAGGCCACCGCCTATGGCTACACCTTC
>TRBV7-2|TRBD2|.|TRBJ2-6
CASSPRVGGSGSSGANVLTF
TGTGCCAGCAGCCCGCGGGTCGGGGGTAGCGGGAGCTCTGGGGCCAACGTCCTGACTTTC
>TRBV5-1|TRBD2|few|TRBJ2-1
CASSVGLAGENEQFF
TGCGCCAGCAGCGTTGGACTAGCGGGAGAGAATGAGCAGTTCTTC
>TRBV27|.|.|TRBJ2-7
CASSLSGRSYF
TGTGCCAGCAGTTTATCAGGACGATCTTACTTC
>TRBV27|.|many|TRBJ2-3
CASSLAWATDTQYF
TGTGCCAGCAGTTTAGCGTGGGCCACAGATACGCAGTATTTT